The next 24 T cell receptor beta chains were all read from a single sample in a study of blood T cell repertoires in COVID-19. The table came from immunoSEQ multiplex PCR; TCRdb's copy has only in-frame clones and leaves some out. This table holds 400,000 to 500,000 clones, 88% found once. What was sequenced was PBMCs or T cells enriched from blood (not recorded which). All receptors come from a woman younger than 35 who had been exposed to COVID-19.

V gene TRBV4-3 combines with J gene TRBJ2-2; 8 bases fit TRBD1. Unmatched junction bases numbered 12, after V lost 0 bases and J lost 6 bases. This CDR3 contains 18 residues. CDR1 is LGHNA and CDR2 is YSLEER in the germline V gene. CDR3 loop: CASSQELIRGRLAGELFF. The CDR3 nucleotides read TGCGCCAGCAGCCAAGAATTGATCAGGGGGCGCCTCGCCGGGGAGCTGTTTTTT.

Only a few counts were recorded for this clone. The rearrangement uses TRBV4-3 and TRBJ1-1; D is unclear. The germline V and J ends were trimmed by 0 bases and 3 bases, with 8 bases remaining between them. CDR3 length equals 14 residues. Germline CDR1 reads LGHNA; CDR2 reads YSLEER. The DNA of the CDR3 is TGCGCCAGCAGCCAAGATTACAGAGACACTGAAGCTTTCTTT. It translates to CASSQDYRDTEAFF.

The CDR3 DNA sequence: TGTGCCAGCAGCGGAGAATCTAGCGGGGGTATTCCTAGCACAGATACGCAGTATTTT. Residues: CASSGESSGGIPSTDTQYF. This rearrangement joins TRBV9 to TRBJ2-3, with 10 positions matching TRBD2. The J segment lost 0 bases and the V segment lost 3 bases, leaving 13 bases of the junction unmatched. From germline, CDR1 is SGDLS and CDR2 YYNGEE. The CDR3 has 19 amino acids.

The rearrangement uses TRBV19 and TRBJ1-2, with a weak D call TRBD1 (5 bases). Deletions cut 7 bases from V and 3 bases from J, with 21 bases between. The CDR3 runs to 16 residues. Looked up from germline, CDR1 is LNHDA and CDR2 is SQIVND (reference sequence). CDR3 amino acids: CASTLRTAGGYYGYTF. The CDR3 DNA follows: TGTGCCAGTACATTACGGACGGCGGGGGGATACTATGGCTACACCTTC.

This chain joins TRBV4-3 and TRBJ2-2, with a tentative D call TRBD2 (6 bases). CDR1 LGHNA and CDR2 YSLEER come from the germline V gene. The CDR3 loop spans 19 amino acids. Trimming stripped 4 bases from V and 4 bases from J, with 25 bases between. The CDR3 protein is CASSRSYGGSQAGTGELFF. The CDR3 nucleotides are TGCGCCAGCAGCCGCTCCTATGGGGGGTCCCAAGCGGGCACCGGGGAGCTGTTTTTT.

This clone has just one count. The chain joins TRBV29-1 to TRBJ1-3; 8 nucleotides match TRBD1. The J segment lost 10 bases and the V segment lost 6 bases, leaving 5 bases of the junction unmatched. This CDR3 is built from 11 residues. The germline gives CDR1 SQVTM, CDR2 ANQGSEA. The CDR3 nucleotides are TGCAGCGTGGACAGGGAGAAAACCATATATTTT. Translated, it gives CSVDREKTIYF.

V usage is TRBV10-3 and J usage is TRBJ2-7; TRBD1 matches at 9 bases. The CDR3 length is 18 residues. From germline, CDR1 is ENHRY and CDR2 SYGVKD. After removal of 0 bases from V and 6 bases from J, the junction contained 15 bases not matched to a gene. The CDR3 DNA sequence: TGTGCCATCAGTGAGTCAACAGGGGGCTTTACGGGGTTTTTCGAGCAGTACTTC. Translating gives CAISESTGGFTGFFEQYF.

The chain employs TRBV5-6 and TRBJ2-7, with 8 bases that match TRBD1. V lost 5 bases, J lost 0 bases, and 4 bases stayed unmatched. In germline, CDR1 is SGHDT, CDR2 YYEEEE. This CDR3 comprises 14 residues. Here the CDR3 DNA reads TGTGCCAGCAGGGACAGGGTGGACTCCTACGAGCAGTACTTC. Protein product: CASRDRVDSYEQYF.

The V call is TRBV7-9, the J call TRBJ1-2; no definite D call. Germline V gene data show CDR1 as SEHNR and CDR2 as FQNEAQ (reference sequence). V was trimmed by 5 bases and J by 0 bases, leaving 13 bases between them. This CDR3 spans 15 amino acids. CDR3 bases: TGTGCCAGCAGCGGTTATGTTAGCCCTAACTATGGCTACACCTTC. Its translation: CASSGYVSPNYGYTF.

The chain employs TRBV21-1 and TRBJ2-7; the table calls TRBD2, which could not be checked here. TRBV21-1 is a documented pseudogene. The CDR3 is 11 amino acids. CDR3 sequence: CAAKGRYEQYF. CDR3 DNA sequence: TGTGCCGCAAAAGGGAGATACGAGCAGTACTTC.

The chain couples TRBV3-1 (or the pseudogene TRBV3-2) to TRBJ1-1, with 11 bases aligning to TRBD1. Germline V lookup: CDR1 LGHDT, CDR2 YNNKEL (reference sequence). The junction had 4 bases not matched to a gene; V was cut back by 4 bases and J by 0 bases. The CDR3 runs to 16 residues. The CDR3: CASSRGQGALNTEAFF. CDR3 bases: TGTGCCAGCAGCCGAGGACAGGGGGCCCTGAACACTGAAGCTTTCTTT.

This clone was found once. The rearrangement joins TRBV11-2 to TRBJ1-5; the D is unclear. The germline V gene encodes CDR1 SGHAT and CDR2 FQNNGV. Trimming removed 6 bases at V and 10 bases at J, with 16 bases between. The CDR3 is 13 residues long. The CDR3, as DNA: TGTGCCAGCAGTCGGACTGGCGGTGGACCCCAGCATTTT. Translating gives CASSRTGGGPQHF.

V is TRBV4-2 and J is TRBJ2-7; D call uncertain. CDR1 and CDR2 from the germline V gene are LGHNA and YNFKEQ. V shed 2 bases and J shed 2 bases, with 13 bases lying between them. This CDR3 contains 15 residues. The CDR3 reads CASSQSRAVTYEQYF. The CDR3 bases are TGTGCCAGCAGCCAAAGTCGCGCGGTTACCTACGAGCAGTACTTC.

With regard to this clone: In the same sample, other DNA sequences code for this CDR3. The genes are TRBV6-5 and TRBJ2-7; 10 nucleotides agree with TRBD1. The CDR3 is made up of 14 amino acids. V shed 5 bases, J shed 2 bases, and the junction held 3 bases outside the gene matches. Germline V gene data show CDR1 as MNHEY and CDR2 as SVGAGI. CDR3 nucleotide sequence: TGTGCCAGCAGTCCGGGACAGGGGACCTACGAGCAGTACTTC. This encodes CASSPGQGTYEQYF.

This sequence joins TRBV27 and TRBJ2-1; possibly TRBD2 for D (5 bases). Per the germline V gene, CDR1 is MNHEY and CDR2 is SMNVEV (reference sequence). V was shortened by 5 bases and J by 1 base, with 15 bases between the two germline ends. The CDR3 has 16 residues. The CDR3 DNA is TGTGCCAGCAGTCCCGGGGTCACGGGGTCCTACAATGAGCAGTTCTTC. Its translation is CASSPGVTGSYNEQFF.

The rearrangement uses TRBV9 and TRBJ1-1; D remains unclear. The CDR3 is made up of 15 amino acids. Germline-derived CDR1 and CDR2 are SGDLS and YYNGEE. Trimming removed 5 bases at V and 2 bases at J, with 16 bases between. Here the CDR3 reads CASSKESRPNTEAFF. The CDR3 DNA reads TGTGCCAGCAGTAAGGAGAGTCGTCCCAACACTGAAGCTTTCTTT.

The J gene is TRBJ2-7, the V gene TRBV6-6; TRBD1 aligns across 7 bases. CDR1 and CDR2 (germline): MNHNY, SVGAGI (reference sequence). V was clipped by 3 bases and J by 0 bases; unmatched bases: 5. The CDR3 covers 15 residues. As DNA, the CDR3 is TGTGCCAGCAGTTATAGAGGGGGCGTCTCCTACGAGCAGTACTTC. Amino acid sequence: CASSYRGGVSYEQYF.

CDR3 sequence reads: CASSQGPGTRTEAFF. The CDR3 DNA is TGCGCCAGCAGCCAAGGACCGGGGACTAGGACTGAAGCTTTCTTT. The V gene is TRBV4-3, the J gene TRBJ1-1, with D possibly TRBD1 on 5 matching bases. This CDR3 comprises 15 residues. In germline, CDR1 is LGHNA, CDR2 YSLEER. The V end was cut by 1 base, the J end by 5 bases, with 14 bases between.

This chain connects TRBV10-2 to TRBJ2-1; TRBD2 agrees at 11 bases. V was clipped by 7 bases and J by 0 bases; unmatched bases: 8. The germline CDR1 and CDR2 sequences are WSHSY and SAAADI. This CDR3 has 17 amino acids. The CDR3 DNA follows: TGCGCCAGCACCGATGAGACTAGCGGGATCTCCTACAATGAGCAGTTCTTC. Translated: CASTDETSGISYNEQFF.

CDR3 coding DNA: TGCGCCAGCAGCCGAGCGGGTGTGAACACCGGGGAGCTGTTTTTT. It translates to CASSRAGVNTGELFF. The chain joins TRBV4-3 to TRBJ2-2; possibly TRBD2 for D (6 bases). The V end was cut by 4 bases, the J end by 1 base, with 10 bases between. Per germline, CDR1 LGHNA and CDR2 YSLEER. CDR3 length equals 15 residues.

V is TRBV9 and J is TRBJ1-1, with 7 bases fitting TRBD1. This CDR3 region has 16 residues. Germline lookup yields CDR1 SGDLS and CDR2 YYNGEE. Trimming at V came to 3 bases and at J to 0 bases, leaving 8 bases not matched to a gene. The CDR3, as DNA: TGTGCCAGCAGCGCCCTTACGGGGACAGTGAACACTGAAGCTTTCTTT. As protein: CASSALTGTVNTEAFF.

The chain uses TRBV14 and TRBJ2-3; 11 positions agree with TRBD2. J gave up 6 bases and V 0 bases, and 14 bases lay outside the gene matches. Germline loops: CDR1 SGHDN, CDR2 FVKESK. The CDR3 consists of 19 residues. The chain's CDR3 is CASSQDWRVAGGPWDTQYF. As DNA, the CDR3 is TGTGCCAGCAGCCAAGATTGGAGAGTAGCGGGGGGGCCATGGGATACGCAGTATTTT.

The V and J genes are TRBV25-1 and TRBJ1-3; 7 bases are shared with TRBD1. Trimming at V came to 5 bases and at J to 2 bases, leaving 3 bases not matched to a gene. The CDR3 extends over 14 amino acids. Germline CDR1 and CDR2: MGHDK and SYGVNS. The CDR3 here is CASSRQGTGNTIYF. The CDR3 region has the DNA TGTGCCAGCAGTAGACAGGGAACTGGAAACACCATATATTTT.

This chain uses TRBV13 with TRBJ2-7; no clear D gene. V was clipped by 5 bases and J by 7 bases, with 12 bases between them. Looked up from germline, CDR1 is PRHDT and CDR2 is FYEKMQ (reference sequence). This CDR3 is built from 12 residues. CDR3 residues: CASSLEREEQYF. The CDR3 DNA sequence: TGTGCCAGCAGCCTAGAACGCGAAGAGCAGTACTTC. The complete variable domain, with remaining parts taken from reference TRBV13 and TRBJ2-7, reads AAGVIQSPRHLIKEKRETATLKCYPIPRHDTVYWYQQGPGQDPQFLISFYEKMQSDKGSIPDRFSAQQFSDYHSELNMSSLELGDSALYFCASSLEREEQYFGPGTRLTVT.